This T cell receptor beta chain was obtained from a study of blood T cell repertoires in COVID-19. Study overall: Both acute and convalescent COVID-19 samples were obtained from the United States, Italy and Spain.

Germline assignment: CDR1 SQVTM and CDR2 ANQGSEA. V was shortened by 8 bases and J by 2 bases, with 10 bases between the two germline ends. CDR3 length: 13 amino acids. Authors' analysis steps: Cell counts per sample came from amplifying reference gene primers. Sequenced by immunoSEQ multiplex PCR; TCRdb stores in-frame clones only, minus some. That table is the source of V, J and clone size, and D and trimming were worked out from the DNA. Here the sample spans some 290,000 clones, 85% to 90% being singletons. One Seattle source followed patients from active infection through their disease course. The chain combines TRBV29-1 with TRBJ2-6; D gene unclear. This TCR was sampled from a woman under 40 with COVID-19, enrolled during active disease. Sequencing input: peripheral blood. The CDR3 region has the DNA TGCAGCACAGTGGTGACTGGGGCCAACGTCCTGACTTTC. As protein: CSTVVTGANVLTF.